This T cell receptor (beta chain) was obtained from a study of T cell responses to AZD1222 COVID-19 vaccine (dated by TCRdb to about 2021). Study-level background: A total of over 230 trial participants underwent TCR sequencing, of whom around 210 had received two doses of AZD1222 and some 26 had received two doses of the MenACWY control vaccine. Trial participants were enrolled by age into 18-55, 56-69 and 70-plus year subgroups, with around 140, 26 and 57 TCR-sequenced participants respectively. Overall results and qualifications from the work: Reportedly, close to half of the unique spike-specific TCRs recognized epitopes lying outside the regions that are mutated in the B.1.351 and B.1.1.7 variants. Participants were mostly white British, with more females than males. The authors suggested clonal diversity may have been underestimated. In the small 56-69-year group, the increase in depth fell short of significance, most likely because of low power. After two AZD1222 doses, spike-specific TCR breadth and depth were significantly higher than at day 0 and than in MenACWY recipients. The whole spike protein was spanned by vaccine-associated CD4 TCRs, and dominant responses were seen in regions 160-218 and 743-854. Because no samples from the day 14 peak response were available, repertoires could be characterized only after the peak T cell response. Only a handful of AZD1222 recipients were SARS-CoV-2 seropositive at baseline, limiting conclusions about previously exposed vaccinees.

This sample's time point label indicates: about 28 days (+/-7) after the second vaccine dose. AZD1222 recipients whose second dose came at about 4 weeks and those whose second dose came at about 12 weeks were combined into one group, since spike-specific TCR depth and breadth did not differ between the two schedules. Vaccinee samples came from UK trials COV001 and COV002, including a single-blind randomized controlled phase 2/3 trial of AZD1222 (ChAdOx1 nCoV-19) in healthy adults. Trial participant PBMC samples were collected at day 0 and day 28 after the second dose for TCRbeta chain sequencing. CDR3 length: 15 amino acids, cysteine to phenylalanine. CDR3 DNA only is kept here, 45 bases in frame from base 1. The V end gives up 0 bases and the J end 7 bases, leaving 2 bases in the junction not matched to a gene. CDR1 and CDR2, per the germline V gene, are SGHRS and YFSETQ. The CDR3 regions of human TCRbeta chains were analyzed by immunosequencing. In the source study's methods: Repertoire TCRs were checked for matches against a reference library of SARS-CoV-2-specific TCRs that had been generated using the MIRA antigen-specificity platform. Breadth meant the fraction of unique TCRs that were SARS-CoV-2-associated, whereas depth meant the fraction of total T cells that were SARS-CoV-2-associated. Using the MIRA data, each spike-specific TCR was assigned both to the spike region to which the TCR was reactive and to a CD4 or CD8 class. Log10-transformed breadth and depth values were compared by one-way ANOVA with Sidak's multiple comparisons tests. TCRdb limited this immuneACCESS table to in-frame rearrangements with V and J called. A share of clones is missing; checked studies link under half to unresolved V genes, and the rest is unexplained. V and J calls and clone size are copied from that table; D and trimming were computed from the DNA. For this sample there are about 270,000 clones; roughly 93% appear just once. The top ten clonotypes cover roughly 0.6% of the sample.

Concerning this clone itself: Its specific antigen is unknown. Base quality data are lacking; no much larger clone is found one base away.

The sequence joins TRBV5-1 to TRBJ2-1; TRBD2 lines up with 12 middle nucleotides. The receptor comes from an adult who received the AZD1222 COVID-19 vaccine. The specimen comprised peripheral blood, sampled 28 days after the second AZD1222 dose. The DNA sequence is as follows: TGCGCCAGCAGCTTGGCCCTAGCGGGAGGGAATGAGCAGTTCTTC. It encodes CASSLALAGGNEQFF.